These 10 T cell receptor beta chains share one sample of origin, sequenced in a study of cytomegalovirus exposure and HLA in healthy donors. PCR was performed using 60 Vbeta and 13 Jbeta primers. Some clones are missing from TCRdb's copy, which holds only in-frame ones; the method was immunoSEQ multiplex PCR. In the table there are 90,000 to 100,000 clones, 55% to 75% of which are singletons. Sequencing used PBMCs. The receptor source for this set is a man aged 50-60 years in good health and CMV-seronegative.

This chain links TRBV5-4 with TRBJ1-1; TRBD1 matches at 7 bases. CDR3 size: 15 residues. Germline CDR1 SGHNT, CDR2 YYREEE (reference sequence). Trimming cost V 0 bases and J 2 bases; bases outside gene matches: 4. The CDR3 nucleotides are TGTGCCAGCAGCTTGGAGGCAGGGGGAAACACTGAAGCTTTCTTT. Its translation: CASSLEAGGNTEAFF. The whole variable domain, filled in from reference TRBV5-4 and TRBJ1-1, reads ETGVTQSPTHLIKTRGQQVTLRCSSQSGHNTVSWYQQALGQGPQFIFQYYREEENGRGNFPPRFSGLQFPNYSSELNVNALELDDSALYLCASSLEAGGNTEAFFGQGTRLTVV.

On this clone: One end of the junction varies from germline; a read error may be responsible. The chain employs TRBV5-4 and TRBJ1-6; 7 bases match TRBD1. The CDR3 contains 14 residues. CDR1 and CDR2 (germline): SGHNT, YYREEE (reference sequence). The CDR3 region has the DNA TGTGCCAGCAGCTTGGGACAGGGTAATCCACCCCTCCACTTT. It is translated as CASSLGQGNPPLHF.

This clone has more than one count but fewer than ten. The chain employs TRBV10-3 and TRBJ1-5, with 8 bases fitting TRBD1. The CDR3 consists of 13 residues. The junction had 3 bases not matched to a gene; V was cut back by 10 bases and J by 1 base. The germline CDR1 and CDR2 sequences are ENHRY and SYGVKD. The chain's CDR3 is CASRTGSNQPQHF. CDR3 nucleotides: TGTGCCAGCCGGACAGGGAGCAATCAGCCCCAGCATTTT.

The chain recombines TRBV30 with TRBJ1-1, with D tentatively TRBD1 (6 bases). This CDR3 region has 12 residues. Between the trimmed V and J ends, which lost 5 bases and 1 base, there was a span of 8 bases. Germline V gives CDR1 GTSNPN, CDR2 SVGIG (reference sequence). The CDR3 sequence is CAWETGNTEAFF. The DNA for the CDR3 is TGTGCCTGGGAGACAGGGAACACTGAAGCTTTCTTT.

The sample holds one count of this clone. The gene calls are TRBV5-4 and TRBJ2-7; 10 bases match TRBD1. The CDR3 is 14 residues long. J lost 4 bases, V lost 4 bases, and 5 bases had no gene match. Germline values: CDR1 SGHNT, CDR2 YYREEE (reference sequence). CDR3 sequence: CASSPRQGAYEQYF. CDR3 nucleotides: TGTGCCAGCAGCCCTCGACAGGGGGCTTACGAGCAGTACTTC.

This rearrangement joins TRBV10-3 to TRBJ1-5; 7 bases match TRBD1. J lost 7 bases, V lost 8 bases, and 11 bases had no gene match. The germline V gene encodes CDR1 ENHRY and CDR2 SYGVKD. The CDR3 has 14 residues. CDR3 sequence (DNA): TGTGCCATCGGGCGACAGGGAGGTTACCAGCCCCAGCATTTT. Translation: CAIGRQGGYQPQHF.

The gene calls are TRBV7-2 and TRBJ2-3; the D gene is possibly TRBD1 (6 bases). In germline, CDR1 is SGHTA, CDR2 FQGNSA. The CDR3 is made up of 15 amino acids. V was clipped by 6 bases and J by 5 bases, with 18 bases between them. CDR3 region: CASSRTVGTGDTQYF. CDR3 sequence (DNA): TGTGCCAGCAGTCGGACAGTTGGCACAGGAGATACGCAGTATTTT.

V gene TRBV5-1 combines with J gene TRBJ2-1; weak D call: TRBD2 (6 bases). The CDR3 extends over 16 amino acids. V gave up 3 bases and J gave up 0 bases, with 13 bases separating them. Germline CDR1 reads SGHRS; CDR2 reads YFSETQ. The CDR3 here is CASSSPAGSSYNEQFF. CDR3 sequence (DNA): TGCGCCAGCAGCTCACCCGCCGGGAGCTCCTACAATGAGCAGTTCTTC.

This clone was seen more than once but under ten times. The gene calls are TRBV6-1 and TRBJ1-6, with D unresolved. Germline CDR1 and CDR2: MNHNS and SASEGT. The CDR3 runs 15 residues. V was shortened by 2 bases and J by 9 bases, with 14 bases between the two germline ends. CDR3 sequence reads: CASSESLGGPSPLHF. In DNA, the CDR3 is TGTGCCAGCAGTGAATCTCTTGGCGGGCCTTCACCCCTCCACTTT.

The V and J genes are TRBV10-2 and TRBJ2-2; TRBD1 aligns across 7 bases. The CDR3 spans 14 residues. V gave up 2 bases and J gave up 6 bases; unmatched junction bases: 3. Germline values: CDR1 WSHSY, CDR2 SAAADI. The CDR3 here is CASSEMTGSGELFF. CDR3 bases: TGCGCCAGCAGTGAGATGACAGGGTCCGGGGAGCTGTTTTTT.